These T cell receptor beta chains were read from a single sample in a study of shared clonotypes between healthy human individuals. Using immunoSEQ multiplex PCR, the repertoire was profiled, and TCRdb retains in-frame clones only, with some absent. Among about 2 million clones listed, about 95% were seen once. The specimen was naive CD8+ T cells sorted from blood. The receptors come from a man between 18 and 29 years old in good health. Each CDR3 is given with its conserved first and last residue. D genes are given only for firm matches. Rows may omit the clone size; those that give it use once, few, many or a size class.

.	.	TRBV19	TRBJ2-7	CASSASTNSYEQYF	TGTGCCAGTAGTGCCAGCACCAACTCCTACGAGCAGTACTTC
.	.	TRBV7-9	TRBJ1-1	CASSSGRTEAFF	TGTGCCAGCAGCTCCGGTAGGACTGAAGCTTTCTTT
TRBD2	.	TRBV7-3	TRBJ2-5	CASSTSGGARETQYF	TGTGCCAGCAGCACTAGCGGGGGGGCCAGAGAGACCCAGTACTTC
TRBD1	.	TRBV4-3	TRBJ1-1	CASSSRQGGTEAFF	TGCGCCAGCAGCTCTCGACAGGGCGGCACTGAAGCTTTCTTT
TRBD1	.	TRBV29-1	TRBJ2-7	CSVYGQGTFYEQYF	TGCAGCGTTTATGGACAGGGAACGTTCTACGAGCAGTACTTC
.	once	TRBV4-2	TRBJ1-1	CASSPGLVNTEAFF	TGTGCCAGCAGCCCAGGACTGGTTAACACTGAAGCTTTCTTT
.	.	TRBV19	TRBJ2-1	CASSINGLPGGNEQFF	TGTGCCAGTAGTATTAATGGACTACCAGGGGGCAATGAGCAGTTCTTC
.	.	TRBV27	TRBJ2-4	CASSSDRAKNIQYF	TGTGCCAGCAGTTCCGACAGGGCCAAAAACATTCAGTACTTC
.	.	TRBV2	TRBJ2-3	CASSGIQDPELAFTDTQYF	TGTGCCAGCAGTGGCATACAAGACCCCGAACTCGCTTTCACAGATACGCAGTATTTT
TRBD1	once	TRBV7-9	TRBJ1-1	CASSLGQGTNTEAFF	TGTGCCAGCAGCCTGGGACAGGGGACGAACACTGAAGCTTTCTTT
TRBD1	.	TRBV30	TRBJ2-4	CAWSVIGMDRENWKAKNIQYF	TGTGCCTGGAGTGTAATTGGTATGGACAGGGAAAATTGGAAAGCCAAAAACATTCAGTACTTC
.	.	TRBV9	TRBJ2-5	CASSGMTEETQYF	TGTGCCAGCAGCGGAATGACAGAAGAGACCCAGTACTTC
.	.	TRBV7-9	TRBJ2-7	CASSRGRDEQYF	TGTGCCAGCAGCCGAGGACGGGACGAGCAGTACTTC
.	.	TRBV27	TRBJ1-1	CASSLLPSGSEAFF	TGTGCCAGCAGTTTATTGCCCAGTGGGTCTGAAGCTTTCTTT
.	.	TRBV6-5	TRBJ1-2	CASSYESLSGYGYTF	TGTGCCAGCAGTTATGAGAGTCTGTCTGGTTATGGCTACACCTTC
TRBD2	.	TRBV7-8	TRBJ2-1	CASSPRDGGVDEQFF	TGTGCCAGCAGCCCCCGGGACGGGGGGGTCGATGAGCAGTTCTTC
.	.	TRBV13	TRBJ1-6	CASSLKGTSYNSPLHF	TGTGCCAGCAGCTTAAAGGGGACCTCCTATAATTCACCCCTCCACTTT
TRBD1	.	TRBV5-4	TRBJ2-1	CASTQFETGDLNEQFF	TGTGCCAGCACCCAATTCGAGACAGGGGACCTCAATGAGCAGTTCTTC
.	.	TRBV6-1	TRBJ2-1	CASSATVLYNEQFF	TGTGCCAGCAGCGCGACAGTTCTCTACAATGAGCAGTTCTTC
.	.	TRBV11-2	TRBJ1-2	CASSLENGVNYGYTF	TGTGCCAGCAGCTTAGAGAACGGGGTTAACTATGGCTACACCTTC
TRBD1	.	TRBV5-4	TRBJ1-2	CASSETGGIHGYTF	TGTGCCAGCAGCGAGACAGGGGGGATCCATGGCTACACCTTC
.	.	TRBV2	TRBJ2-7	CATSGAYEQYF	TGTGCCACCTCTGGGGCCTACGAGCAGTACTTC
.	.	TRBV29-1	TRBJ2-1	CSVPARGGSYNEQFF	TGCAGCGTTCCAGCTAGGGGCGGGTCCTACAATGAGCAGTTCTTC
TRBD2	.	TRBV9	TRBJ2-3	CASSLSGGSTDTQYF	TGTGCCAGCAGCCTTAGCGGGGGAAGCACAGATACGCAGTATTTT
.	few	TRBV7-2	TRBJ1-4	CASSWGNNEKLFF	TGTGCCAGCAGCTGGGGGAATAATGAAAAACTGTTTTTT
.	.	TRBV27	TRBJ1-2	CASSFGQNYGYTF	TGTGCCAGCAGTTTTGGCCAAAACTATGGCTACACCTTC